Listed below are T cell receptor beta chains from one sample, sequenced in a study of radiotherapy plus CTLA-4 blockade in lung cancer. Assay used: immunoSEQ multiplex PCR; TCRdb lists only in-frame clones, some missing. Of 35,000 to 45,000 clones in the sample, over 60% were seen once. The material was peripheral blood, obtained from a patient treated with radiotherapy plus ipilimumab. The receptors stem from a human donor with non-small cell lung cancer whose response to radiotherapy plus ipilimumab could not be evaluated. The CDR3 runs from the conserved cysteine through the conserved F or W. Fields, in order: CDR3 length, clone size, V gene, D gene, J gene, CDR3 protein, CDR3 DNA. A D gene is named only where the DNA matches it firmly. Expanded clones are given a class, and other clones once, few, many or no size at all.

CDR3 length: 15; clone size: NA; V gene: TRBV5-1; D gene: TRBD2; J gene: TRBJ2-3; CDR3 protein: CASSPSGGAADTQYF; CDR3 DNA: TGCGCCAGCAGCCCTAGCGGGGGGGCGGCGGATACGCAGTATTTT
CDR3 length: 14; clone size: NA; V gene: TRBV7-8; D gene: TRBD1; J gene: TRBJ1-2; CDR3 protein: CASSLGTGSYGYTF; CDR3 DNA: TGTGCCAGCAGTCTAGGGACAGGCAGCTATGGCTACACCTTC
CDR3 length: 14; clone size: few; V gene: TRBV6-5; D gene: NA; J gene: TRBJ2-3; CDR3 protein: CASSPGLTTDTQYF; CDR3 DNA: TGTGCCAGCAGTCCGGGACTTACAACAGATACGCAGTATTTT
CDR3 length: 11; clone size: few; V gene: TRBV20-1; D gene: NA; J gene: TRBJ1-1; CDR3 protein: CSTRSNTEAFF; CDR3 DNA: TGCAGTACCAGATCTAACACTGAAGCTTTCTTT
CDR3 length: 15; clone size: NA; V gene: TRBV9; D gene: TRBD1; J gene: TRBJ1-2; CDR3 protein: CASSTGQGAYYGYTF; CDR3 DNA: TGTGCCAGCAGCACCGGACAGGGGGCGTATTATGGCTACACCTTC
CDR3 length: 15; clone size: NA; V gene: TRBV6-5; D gene: NA; J gene: TRBJ1-1; CDR3 protein: CASSYSPQQEMKAFF; CDR3 DNA: TGTGCCAGCAGTTACTCGCCACAACAGGAAATGAAGGCTTTCTTT
CDR3 length: 13; clone size: NA; V gene: TRBV7-3; D gene: NA; J gene: TRBJ2-1; CDR3 protein: CASSLTVRGEQFF; CDR3 DNA: TGTGCCAGCAGCTTAACCGTCAGGGGCGAGCAGTTCTTC
CDR3 length: 15; clone size: NA; V gene: TRBV7-2; D gene: TRBD2; J gene: TRBJ2-7; CDR3 protein: CASSLSGGAYYEQYF; CDR3 DNA: TGTGCCAGCAGCTTAAGCGGGGGAGCCTACTACGAGCAGTACTTC
CDR3 length: 17; clone size: NA; V gene: TRBV5-5; D gene: NA; J gene: TRBJ1-4; CDR3 protein: CASSLGPTGSTNEKLFF; CDR3 DNA: TGTGCCAGCAGCTTGGGCCCGACAGGATCAACTAATGAAAAACTGTTTTTT
CDR3 length: 13; clone size: few; V gene: TRBV28; D gene: TRBD1; J gene: TRBJ2-3; CDR3 protein: CARPQGAFDTQYF; CDR3 DNA: TGTGCCAGACCTCAGGGGGCTTTTGATACGCAGTATTTT
CDR3 length: 16; clone size: NA; V gene: TRBV7-2; D gene: TRBD1; J gene: TRBJ2-5; CDR3 protein: CASSLMDRGRRETQYF; CDR3 DNA: TGTGCCAGCAGCTTAATGGACAGGGGGAGGAGAGAGACCCAGTACTTC
CDR3 length: 15; clone size: once; V gene: TRBV6-5; D gene: NA; J gene: TRBJ2-7; CDR3 protein: CASSPVRGIVYEQYF; CDR3 DNA: TGTGCCAGCAGCCCAGTACGGGGGATCGTCTACGAGCAGTACTTC
CDR3 length: 16; clone size: few; V gene: TRBV5-4; D gene: TRBD1; J gene: TRBJ2-5; CDR3 protein: CASSLSGTGVKETQYF; CDR3 DNA: TGTGCCAGCAGCTTGTCTGGGACAGGGGTAAAAGAGACCCAGTACTTC
CDR3 length: 15; clone size: NA; V gene: TRBV7-2; D gene: NA; J gene: TRBJ1-5; CDR3 protein: CASSPDTASNQPQHF; CDR3 DNA: TGTGCCAGCAGCCCCGACACCGCAAGCAATCAGCCCCAGCATTTT
CDR3 length: 15; clone size: NA; V gene: TRBV15; D gene: TRBD1; J gene: TRBJ2-7; CDR3 protein: CATSRRRDRNYEQYF; CDR3 DNA: TGTGCCACCAGCAGGAGACGGGACAGGAACTACGAGCAGTACTTC
CDR3 length: 11; clone size: NA; V gene: TRBV15; D gene: NA; J gene: TRBJ1-2; CDR3 protein: CATSSEAGYTF; CDR3 DNA: TGTGCCACCAGCTCTGAAGCCGGCTACACCTTC
CDR3 length: 16; clone size: once; V gene: TRBV5-1; D gene: TRBD2; J gene: TRBJ2-1; CDR3 protein: CASSPGGGGKDNEQFF; CDR3 DNA: TGCGCCAGCAGCCCGGGAGGCGGGGGAAAGGACAATGAGCAGTTCTTC
CDR3 length: 13; clone size: few; V gene: TRBV19; D gene: NA; J gene: TRBJ1-1; CDR3 protein: CASSIARVPEAFF; CDR3 DNA: TGTGCCAGTAGTATAGCGAGGGTGCCTGAAGCTTTCTTT
CDR3 length: 19; clone size: once; V gene: TRBV4-2; D gene: TRBD1; J gene: TRBJ2-1; CDR3 protein: CASSRLPTQGEFLYNEQFF; CDR3 DNA: TGTGCCAGCAGCCGACTTCCGACACAGGGGGAGTTCTTATACAATGAGCAGTTCTTC
CDR3 length: 17; clone size: NA; V gene: TRBV18; D gene: NA; J gene: TRBJ1-1; CDR3 protein: CASSPRGGEGMNTEAFF; CDR3 DNA: TGTGCCAGCTCACCTCGAGGTGGGGAGGGCATGAACACTGAAGCTTTCTTT
CDR3 length: 15; clone size: few; V gene: TRBV28; D gene: TRBD1; J gene: TRBJ1-5; CDR3 protein: CASSLQGSSNQPQHF; CDR3 DNA: TGTGCCAGCAGCTTACAGGGGTCTAGCAATCAGCCCCAGCATTTT
CDR3 length: 15; clone size: medium-sized; V gene: TRBV4-1; D gene: TRBD1; J gene: TRBJ1-2; CDR3 protein: CASRTGPGANYGYTF; CDR3 DNA: TGCGCCAGCAGGACAGGGCCGGGAGCTAACTATGGCTACACCTTC
CDR3 length: 14; clone size: NA; V gene: TRBV19; D gene: NA; J gene: TRBJ2-7; CDR3 protein: CASSLGLGPYEQYF; CDR3 DNA: TGTGCCAGTAGTTTGGGGTTGGGGCCCTACGAGCAGTACTTC
CDR3 length: 12; clone size: NA; V gene: TRBV9; D gene: NA; J gene: TRBJ2-3; CDR3 protein: CASSVVPDTQYF; CDR3 DNA: TGTGCCAGCAGCGTCGTTCCCGATACGCAGTATTTT
CDR3 length: 14; clone size: few; V gene: TRBV30; D gene: TRBD1; J gene: TRBJ2-7; CDR3 protein: CAWSAGTGVDEQYF; CDR3 DNA: TGTGCCTGGAGCGCCGGGACAGGGGTCGACGAGCAGTACTTC
CDR3 length: 15; clone size: NA; V gene: TRBV6-5; D gene: TRBD1; J gene: TRBJ2-1; CDR3 protein: CASIRDRRSPQEQFF; CDR3 DNA: TGTGCCAGCATTCGGGACAGGAGGTCGCCGCAGGAGCAGTTCTTC
CDR3 length: 15; clone size: few; V gene: TRBV19; D gene: NA; J gene: TRBJ1-2; CDR3 protein: CASSIGLGSNYGYTF; CDR3 DNA: TGTGCCAGTAGTATTGGTTTAGGGAGTAACTATGGCTACACCTTC
CDR3 length: 16; clone size: NA; V gene: TRBV5-6; D gene: NA; J gene: TRBJ1-6; CDR3 protein: CASSLRGSDFNSPLHF; CDR3 DNA: TGTGCCAGCAGCTTGCGTGGGTCAGACTTTAATTCACCCCTCCACTTT
CDR3 length: 14; clone size: NA; V gene: TRBV10-3; D gene: NA; J gene: TRBJ2-3; CDR3 protein: CAISDRRGTDTQYF; CDR3 DNA: TGTGCCATCAGTGATAGAAGAGGCACAGATACGCAGTATTTT
CDR3 length: 14; clone size: NA; V gene: TRBV28; D gene: NA; J gene: TRBJ2-7; CDR3 protein: CASANAGISDEQYF; CDR3 DNA: TGTGCCAGCGCCAATGCGGGGATAAGTGACGAGCAGTACTTC
CDR3 length: 13; clone size: NA; V gene: TRBV11-1; D gene: TRBD2; J gene: TRBJ2-5; CDR3 protein: CASSSGGWETQYF; CDR3 DNA: TGTGCCAGCAGCAGCGGGGGGTGGGAGACCCAGTACTTC
CDR3 length: 15; clone size: NA; V gene: TRBV2; D gene: TRBD1; J gene: TRBJ1-4; CDR3 protein: CASSEAKTGAEKLFF; CDR3 DNA: TGTGCCAGCAGTGAAGCCAAGACAGGGGCGGAAAAACTGTTTTTT
CDR3 length: 13; clone size: NA; V gene: TRBV6-6; D gene: NA; J gene: TRBJ2-1; CDR3 protein: CATTRDKYNEQFF; CDR3 DNA: TGTGCCACGACCCGGGACAAGTACAATGAGCAGTTCTTC
CDR3 length: 14; clone size: few; V gene: TRBV7-3; D gene: NA; J gene: TRBJ1-3; CDR3 protein: CASSFWPRGNTIYF; CDR3 DNA: TGTGCCAGCAGCTTCTGGCCTCGCGGAAACACCATATATTTT
CDR3 length: 15; clone size: NA; V gene: TRBV6-1; D gene: NA; J gene: TRBJ2-6; CDR3 protein: CASSEQGTGANVLTF; CDR3 DNA: TGTGCCAGCAGTGAACAGGGAACTGGGGCCAACGTCCTGACTTTC
CDR3 length: 15; clone size: NA; V gene: TRBV7-9; D gene: NA; J gene: TRBJ1-2; CDR3 protein: CASSFAADRGYGYTF; CDR3 DNA: TGTGCCAGCAGCTTCGCGGCCGATCGGGGCTATGGCTACACCTTC
CDR3 length: 18; clone size: few; V gene: TRBV9; D gene: TRBD2; J gene: TRBJ2-1; CDR3 protein: CASSAPQGGGADYNEQFF; CDR3 DNA: TGTGCCAGCAGCGCGCCCCAGGGCGGGGGGGCGGACTACAATGAGCAGTTCTTC
CDR3 length: 14; clone size: NA; V gene: TRBV18; D gene: NA; J gene: TRBJ2-1; CDR3 protein: CASSPPFPYNEQFF; CDR3 DNA: TGTGCCAGCTCACCCCCTTTCCCTTACAATGAGCAGTTCTTC
CDR3 length: 13; clone size: NA; V gene: TRBV6-6; D gene: TRBD2; J gene: TRBJ2-7; CDR3 protein: CASLASGNYEQYF; CDR3 DNA: TGTGCCAGCCTGGCTAGCGGGAACTACGAGCAGTACTTC
CDR3 length: 15; clone size: NA; V gene: TRBV7-2; D gene: NA; J gene: TRBJ1-5; CDR3 protein: CASSLQGYSNQPQHF; CDR3 DNA: TGTGCCAGCAGCCTACAGGGTTATAGCAATCAGCCCCAGCATTTT
CDR3 length: 18; clone size: NA; V gene: TRBV9; D gene: TRBD2; J gene: TRBJ2-3; CDR3 protein: CASSVGLAGGGGPDTQYF; CDR3 DNA: TGTGCCAGCAGCGTAGGACTAGCGGGGGGAGGAGGACCAGATACGCAGTATTTT
CDR3 length: 13; clone size: NA; V gene: TRBV30; D gene: NA; J gene: TRBJ1-5; CDR3 protein: CAWSEYLNQPQHF; CDR3 DNA: TGTGCCTGGAGTGAATACTTGAATCAGCCCCAGCATTTT
CDR3 length: 15; clone size: NA; V gene: TRBV11-3; D gene: TRBD2; J gene: TRBJ2-7; CDR3 protein: CASSPGTSGTYEQYF; CDR3 DNA: TGTGCCAGCAGCCCGGGGACTAGCGGAACCTACGAGCAGTACTTC
CDR3 length: 17; clone size: few; V gene: TRBV27; D gene: TRBD2; J gene: TRBJ2-2; CDR3 protein: CASSPTGLAGITGELFF; CDR3 DNA: TGTGCCAGCAGTCCGACCGGACTAGCGGGAATCACCGGGGAGCTGTTTTTT
CDR3 length: 15; clone size: NA; V gene: TRBV6-5; D gene: TRBD1; J gene: TRBJ1-4; CDR3 protein: CASKQTGGGYEKLFF; CDR3 DNA: TGTGCCAGCAAACAGACAGGGGGCGGTTACGAAAAACTGTTTTTT